The rows below give T cell receptor beta chains drawn from one sample of a study of shared clonotypes between healthy human individuals. Assay: immunoSEQ multiplex PCR; the TCRdb copy retains only in-frame clones and omits some. The sample includes some 2,100,000 clones, roughly 91% seen only once; the top ten take approximately 1.7%. Sequences were obtained from naive CD8+ T cells from PBMCs. Every receptor here comes from a man between 18 and 35 years old in good health. Some clones in this sample may be carry-over from other donors' samples. CDR3s include the opening cysteine and the closing phenylalanine or tryptophan. Fields, in order: J gene, clone size, V gene, CDR3 length, D gene, CDR3 protein, CDR3 DNA. D genes are given only for firm matches. Part of the rows lack a size; the others show once, few, many or a class for expanded clones.

>TRBJ2-7|.|TRBV7-9|15|TRBD2
CASSPRVSGKYEQYF
TGTGCCAGCAGCCCCCGGGTGAGCGGGAAGTACGAGCAGTACTTC
>TRBJ1-3|.|TRBV28|16|.
CASSPPGWNSGNTIYF
TGTGCCAGCAGTCCACCGGGATGGAACTCTGGAAACACCATATATTTT
>TRBJ2-1|.|TRBV27|15|.
CASSLSRQHYNEQFF
TGTGCCAGCAGTTTATCTAGACAGCACTACAATGAGCAGTTCTTC
>TRBJ2-7|.|TRBV27|15|.
CASSPTQDSPLEQYF
TGTGCCAGCAGTCCCACCCAGGACAGCCCTCTCGAGCAGTACTTC
>TRBJ2-5|.|TRBV4-2|15|.
CASSQDLSYQETQYF
TGTGCCAGCAGCCAAGATTTGTCGTACCAAGAGACCCAGTACTTC
>TRBJ2-7|.|TRBV6-5|14|.
CASRVTGAPYEQYF
TGTGCCAGCAGAGTAACAGGAGCCCCCTACGAGCAGTACTTC
>TRBJ1-2|few|TRBV9|13|.
CASSVGQNYGYTF
TGTGCCAGCAGCGTAGGACAGAACTATGGCTACACCTTC
>TRBJ2-7|.|TRBV29-1|12|.
CSALLGTYEQYF
TGCAGCGCTCTACTAGGCACCTACGAGCAGTACTTC
>TRBJ2-3|.|TRBV5-1|18|TRBD2
CASSQTGTSGTSTDTQYF
TGCGCCAGCAGCCAGACTGGGACTAGCGGGACCAGCACAGATACGCAGTATTTT
>TRBJ2-7|.|TRBV28|13|.
CASSGGPSYEQYF
TGTGCCAGCAGCGGGGGGCCTTCCTACGAGCAGTACTTC
>TRBJ2-7|.|TRBV7-3|15|.
CASSFIRTRNYEQYF
TGTGCCAGCAGCTTCATCAGAACAAGGAACTACGAGCAGTACTTC
>TRBJ1-3|.|TRBV9|14|.
CASSPPYSGNTIYF
TGTGCCAGCAGCCCACCCTACTCTGGAAACACCATATATTTT
>TRBJ1-1|.|TRBV27|14|TRBD1
CASSLYRGNTEAFF
TGTGCCAGCAGTCTTTACAGGGGGAACACTGAAGCTTTCTTT
>TRBJ2-5|.|TRBV5-1|14|.
CASSLVLGQETQYF
TGCGCCAGCAGCTTGGTACTGGGACAAGAGACCCAGTACTTC
>TRBJ2-7|once|TRBV25-1|14|TRBD2
CASRPGGSSYEQYF
TGTGCCAGCAGACCTGGCGGGAGCTCCTACGAGCAGTACTTC
>TRBJ2-7|.|TRBV7-9|12|.
CASSFSAYEQYF
TGTGCCAGCAGCTTTAGCGCCTACGAGCAGTACTTC
>TRBJ1-2|.|TRBV7-9|17|.
CASSSSQRTRSFYGYTF
TGTGCCAGCAGTTCCTCCCAGAGGACCCGCTCATTCTATGGCTACACCTTC
>TRBJ2-7|.|TRBV27|12|.
CASTSGTYEQYF
TGTGCCAGCACCTCCGGCACCTACGAGCAGTACTTC
>TRBJ1-2|.|TRBV5-6|14|TRBD1
CASSLEGGGYGYTF
TGTGCCAGCAGCTTGGAAGGGGGCGGCTATGGCTACACCTTC
>TRBJ1-5|few|TRBV15|14|TRBD1
CATRIQGSKQPQHF
TGTGCCACCAGGATACAGGGGTCGAAGCAGCCCCAGCATTTT
>TRBJ1-5|.|TRBV27|15|TRBD1
CASSTIPRGNQPQHF
TGTGCCAGCAGTACTATCCCCAGGGGGAATCAGCCCCAGCATTTT
>TRBJ2-1|.|TRBV27|14|TRBD2
CASSFGRAYNEQFF
TGTGCCAGCAGTTTTGGGAGGGCCTACAATGAGCAGTTCTTC
>TRBJ2-7|.|TRBV15|16|TRBD2
CATSRRSGLAGVEQYF
TGTGCCACCAGCAGACGGTCCGGACTAGCGGGAGTCGAGCAGTACTTC